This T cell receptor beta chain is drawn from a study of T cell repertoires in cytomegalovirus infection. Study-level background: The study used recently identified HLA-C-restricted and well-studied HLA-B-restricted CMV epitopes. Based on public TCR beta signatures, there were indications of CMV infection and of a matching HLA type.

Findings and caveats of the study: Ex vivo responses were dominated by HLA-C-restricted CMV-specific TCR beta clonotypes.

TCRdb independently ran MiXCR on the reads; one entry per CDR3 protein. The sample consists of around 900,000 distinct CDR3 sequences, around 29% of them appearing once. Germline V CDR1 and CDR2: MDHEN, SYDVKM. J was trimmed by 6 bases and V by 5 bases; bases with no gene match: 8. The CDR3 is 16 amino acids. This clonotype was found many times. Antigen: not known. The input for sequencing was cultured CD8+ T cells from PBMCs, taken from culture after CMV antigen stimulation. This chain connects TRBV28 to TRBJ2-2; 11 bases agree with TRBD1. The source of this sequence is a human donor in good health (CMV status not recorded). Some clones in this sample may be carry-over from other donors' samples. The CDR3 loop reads CASSDRDRGLAGELFF. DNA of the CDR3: TGTGCCAGCAGTGACCGGGACAGGGGGTTGGCCGGGGAGCTGTTTTTT.